The sequence of this T cell receptor (beta chain) was determined in a study of T cell responses to AZD1222 COVID-19 vaccine. Assay: immunoSEQ multiplex PCR; the TCRdb copy retains only in-frame clones and omits some. The table lists approximately 52,000 clones, 80% to 90% of them singletons. Losses at the gene ends were 2 bases for V and 4 bases for J; bases not matched to a gene: 8. The CDR3 has 16 amino acids. Looked up from germline, CDR1 is MNHNS and CDR2 is SASEGT. To note about this clone: As yet, its antigen is unknown.

Whole-study findings and limits: Of spike-specific TCRs, nearly half reportedly target regions left unmutated in variants. Two AZD1222 doses significantly raised spike-specific TCR breadth and depth over controls.

The clonotype originates from an adult who received the AZD1222 COVID-19 vaccine. This specimen consisted of peripheral blood, obtained 28 days after the second AZD1222 dose. V gene TRBV6-1 combines with J gene TRBJ1-2, with 9 nucleotides matching TRBD1. CDR3 coding DNA: TGTGCCAGCAGTGAATCCCCGGGACAGGGCGTCTATGGCTACACCTTC. As protein: CASSESPGQGVYGYTF.